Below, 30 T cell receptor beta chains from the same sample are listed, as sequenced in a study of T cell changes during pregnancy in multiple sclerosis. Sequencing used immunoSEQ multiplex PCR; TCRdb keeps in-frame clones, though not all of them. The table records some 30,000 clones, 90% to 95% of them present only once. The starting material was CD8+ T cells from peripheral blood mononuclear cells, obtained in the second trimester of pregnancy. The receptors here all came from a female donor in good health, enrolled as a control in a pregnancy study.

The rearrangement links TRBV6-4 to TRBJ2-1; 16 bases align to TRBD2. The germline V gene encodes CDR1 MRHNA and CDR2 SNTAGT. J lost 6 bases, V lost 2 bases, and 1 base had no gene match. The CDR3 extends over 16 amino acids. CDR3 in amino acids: CASSDGTSGGANEQFF. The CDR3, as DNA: TGTGCCAGCAGTGACGGGACTAGCGGGGGGGCCAATGAGCAGTTCTTC.

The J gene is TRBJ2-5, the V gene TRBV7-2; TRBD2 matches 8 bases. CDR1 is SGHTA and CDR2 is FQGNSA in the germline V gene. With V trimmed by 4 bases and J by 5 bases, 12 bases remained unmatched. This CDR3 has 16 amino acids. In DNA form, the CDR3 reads TGTGCCAGCAGCTATCTAGATCCAGCGGGGGCGGAGACCCAGTACTTC. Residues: CASSYLDPAGAETQYF.

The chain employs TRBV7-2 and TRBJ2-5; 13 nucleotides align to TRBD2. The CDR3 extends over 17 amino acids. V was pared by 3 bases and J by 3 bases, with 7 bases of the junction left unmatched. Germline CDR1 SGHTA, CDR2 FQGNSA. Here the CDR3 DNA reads TGTGCCAGCAGCTTCCGACTAGCGGGGGGACCTGAAGAGACCCAGTACTTC. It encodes CASSFRLAGGPEETQYF.

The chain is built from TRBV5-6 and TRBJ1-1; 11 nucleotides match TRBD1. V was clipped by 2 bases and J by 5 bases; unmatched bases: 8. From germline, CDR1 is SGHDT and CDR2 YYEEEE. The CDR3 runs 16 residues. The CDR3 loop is CASSFFRGQGATEAFF. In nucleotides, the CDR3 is TGTGCCAGCAGCTTTTTCCGCGGACAGGGGGCAACTGAAGCTTTCTTT.

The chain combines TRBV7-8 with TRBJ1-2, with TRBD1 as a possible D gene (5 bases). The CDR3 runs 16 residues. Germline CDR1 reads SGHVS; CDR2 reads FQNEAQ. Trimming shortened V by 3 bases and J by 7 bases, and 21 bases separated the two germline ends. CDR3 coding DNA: TGTGCCAGCAGCTTTGGAGCGGGGGAGGGAGGGTCTGGCTACACCTTC. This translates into CASSFGAGEGGSGYTF.

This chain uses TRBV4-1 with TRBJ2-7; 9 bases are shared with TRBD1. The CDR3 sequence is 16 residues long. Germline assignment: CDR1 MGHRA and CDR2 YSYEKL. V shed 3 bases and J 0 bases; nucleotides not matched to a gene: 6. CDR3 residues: CASSQGQGTFSYEQYF. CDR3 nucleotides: TGCGCCAGCAGCCAGGGACAGGGTACTTTCTCCTACGAGCAGTACTTC.

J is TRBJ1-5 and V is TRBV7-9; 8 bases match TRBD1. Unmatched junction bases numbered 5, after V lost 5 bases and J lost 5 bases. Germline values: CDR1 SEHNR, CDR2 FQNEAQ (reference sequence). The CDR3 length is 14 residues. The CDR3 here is CASSLLTGDQPQHF. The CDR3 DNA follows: TGTGCCAGCAGCCTATTGACAGGGGATCAGCCCCAGCATTTT.

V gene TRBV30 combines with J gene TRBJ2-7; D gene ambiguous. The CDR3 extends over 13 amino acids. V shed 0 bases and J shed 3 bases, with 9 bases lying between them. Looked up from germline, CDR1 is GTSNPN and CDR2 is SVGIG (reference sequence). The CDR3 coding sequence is TGTGCCTGGAGTGTAGCACAGAACTACGAGCAGTACTTC. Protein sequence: CAWSVAQNYEQYF.

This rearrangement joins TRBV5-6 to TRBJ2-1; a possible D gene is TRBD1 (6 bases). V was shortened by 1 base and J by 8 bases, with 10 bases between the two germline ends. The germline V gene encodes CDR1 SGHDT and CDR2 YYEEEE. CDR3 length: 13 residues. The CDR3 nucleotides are TGTGCCAGCAGCTTGTCAGGGGACGATGAGCAGTTCTTC. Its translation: CASSLSGDDEQFF. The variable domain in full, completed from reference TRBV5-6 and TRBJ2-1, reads DAGVTQSPTHLIKTRGQQVTLRCSPKSGHDTVSWYQQALGQGPQFIFQYYEEEERQRGNFPDRFSGHQFPNYSSELNVNALLLGDSALYLCASSLSGDDEQFFGPGTRLTVL.

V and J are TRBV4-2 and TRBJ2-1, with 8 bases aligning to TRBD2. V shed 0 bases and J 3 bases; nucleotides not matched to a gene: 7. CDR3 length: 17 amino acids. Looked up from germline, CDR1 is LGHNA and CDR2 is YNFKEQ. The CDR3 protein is CASSQEGGGPLYNEQFF. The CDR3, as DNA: TGTGCCAGCAGCCAAGAGGGCGGGGGGCCCCTCTACAATGAGCAGTTCTTC.

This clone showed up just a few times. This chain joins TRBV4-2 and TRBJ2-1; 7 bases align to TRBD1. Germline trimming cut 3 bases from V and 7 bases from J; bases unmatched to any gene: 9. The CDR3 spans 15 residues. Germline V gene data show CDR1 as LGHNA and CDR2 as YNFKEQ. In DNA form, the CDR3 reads TGTGCCAGCAGCCATAAAGACAGGGAAGGGAATGAGCAGTTCTTC. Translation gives CASSHKDREGNEQFF.

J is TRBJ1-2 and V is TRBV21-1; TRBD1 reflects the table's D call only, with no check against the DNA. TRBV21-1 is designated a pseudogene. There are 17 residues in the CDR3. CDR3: CASSKPFPGTGDYGYTF. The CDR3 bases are TGTGCCAGCAGCAAACCGTTTCCCGGGACAGGGGACTATGGCTACACCTTC.

This CDR3 reads CASSEFLVAGQPSNGYTF. CDR3 nucleotide sequence: TGTGCCAGCAGTGAATTTCTAGTCGCGGGGCAGCCGTCTAATGGCTACACCTTC. The gene calls are TRBV6-4 and TRBJ1-2, with D perhaps TRBD1 (5 bases). This CDR3 contains 18 residues. The ends were cut back, 3 bases at V and 6 bases at J, with 26 bases in the middle. Germline CDR1 MRHNA, CDR2 SNTAGT.

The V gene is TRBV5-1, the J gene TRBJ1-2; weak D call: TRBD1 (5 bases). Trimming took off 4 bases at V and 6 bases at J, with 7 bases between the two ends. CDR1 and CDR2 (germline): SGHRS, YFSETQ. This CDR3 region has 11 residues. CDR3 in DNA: TGCGCCAGCAGCGAAGGGGATGGCTACACCTTC. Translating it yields CASSEGDGYTF.

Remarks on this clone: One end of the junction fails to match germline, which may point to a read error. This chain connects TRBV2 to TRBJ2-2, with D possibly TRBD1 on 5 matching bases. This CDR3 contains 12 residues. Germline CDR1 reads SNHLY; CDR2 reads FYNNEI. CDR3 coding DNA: TGTGCCCGCAGGGCAGGCACCGGGGAGCTGTTTTTT. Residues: CARRAGTGELFF. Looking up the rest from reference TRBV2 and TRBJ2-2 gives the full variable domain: EPEVTQTPSHQVTQMGQEVILRCVPISNHLYFYWYRQILGQKVEFLVSFYNNEISEKSEIFDDQFSVERPDGSNFTLKIRSTKLEDSAMYFCARRAGTGELFFGEGSRLTVL.

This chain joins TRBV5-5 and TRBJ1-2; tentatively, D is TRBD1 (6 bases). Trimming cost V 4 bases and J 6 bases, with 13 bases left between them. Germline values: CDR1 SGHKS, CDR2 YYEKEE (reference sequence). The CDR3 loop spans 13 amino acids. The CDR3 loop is CASSDEAGDGYTF. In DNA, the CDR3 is TGTGCCAGCAGCGACGAGGCAGGGGATGGCTACACCTTC.

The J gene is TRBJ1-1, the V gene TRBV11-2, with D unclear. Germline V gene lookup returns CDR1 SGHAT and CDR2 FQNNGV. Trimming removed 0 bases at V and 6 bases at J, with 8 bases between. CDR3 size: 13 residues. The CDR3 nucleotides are TGTGCCAGCAGCTTAGATAAAATTTCTGAAGCTTTCTTT. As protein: CASSLDKISEAFF.

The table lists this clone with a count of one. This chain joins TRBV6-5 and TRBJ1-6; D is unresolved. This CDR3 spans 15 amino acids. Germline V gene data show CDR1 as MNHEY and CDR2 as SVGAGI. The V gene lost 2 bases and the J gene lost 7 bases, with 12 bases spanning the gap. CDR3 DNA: TGTGCCAGCAGTTACGGGTCGGGGTTGAATTCACCCCTCCACTTT. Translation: CASSYGSGLNSPLHF.

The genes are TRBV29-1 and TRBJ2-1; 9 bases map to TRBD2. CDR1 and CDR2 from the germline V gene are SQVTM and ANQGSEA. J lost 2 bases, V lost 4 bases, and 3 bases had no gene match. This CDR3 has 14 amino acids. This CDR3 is CSVVSGGTYNEQFF. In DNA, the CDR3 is TGCAGCGTTGTCAGCGGGGGGACCTACAATGAGCAGTTCTTC.

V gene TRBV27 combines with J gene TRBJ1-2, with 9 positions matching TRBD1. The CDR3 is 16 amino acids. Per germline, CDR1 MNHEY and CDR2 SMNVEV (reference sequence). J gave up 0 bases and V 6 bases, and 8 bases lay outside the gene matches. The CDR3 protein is CASRSRTGATNYGYTF. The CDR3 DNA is TGTGCCAGCAGATCGCGGACAGGGGCAACTAACTATGGCTACACCTTC.

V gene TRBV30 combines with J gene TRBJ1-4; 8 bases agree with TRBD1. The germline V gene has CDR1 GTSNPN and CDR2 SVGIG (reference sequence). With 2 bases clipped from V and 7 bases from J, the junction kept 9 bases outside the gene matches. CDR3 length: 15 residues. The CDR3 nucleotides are TGTGCCTGGAGTCAGGGGGCAGGGTGGGGTGAAAAACTGTTTTTT. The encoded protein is CAWSQGAGWGEKLFF.

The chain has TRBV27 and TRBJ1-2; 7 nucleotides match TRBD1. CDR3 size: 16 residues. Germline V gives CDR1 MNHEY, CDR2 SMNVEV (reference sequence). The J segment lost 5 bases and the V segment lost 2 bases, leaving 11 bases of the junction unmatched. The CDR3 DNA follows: TGTGCCAGCAGTTTAGCCACCGGGACAGACCTTTATGGCTACACCTTC. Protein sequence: CASSLATGTDLYGYTF.

CDR3 amino acids: CASSSGTAIYEQYF. The CDR3 coding sequence is TGTGCCAGCAGCTCCGGGACAGCTATCTACGAGCAGTACTTC. The rearrangement joins TRBV7-9 to TRBJ2-7; 7 bases are a match to TRBD1. Per germline, CDR1 SEHNR and CDR2 FQNEAQ (reference sequence). This CDR3 has 14 residues. The ends lost 4 bases at V and 3 bases at J; junction bases unmatched: 6.

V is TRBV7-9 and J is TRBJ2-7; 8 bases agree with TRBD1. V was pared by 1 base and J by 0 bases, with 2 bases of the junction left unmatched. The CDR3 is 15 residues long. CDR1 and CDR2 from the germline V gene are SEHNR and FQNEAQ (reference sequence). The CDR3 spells CASSLGTGSSYEQYF. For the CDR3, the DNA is TGTGCCAGCAGCTTAGGGACAGGGAGCTCCTACGAGCAGTACTTC.

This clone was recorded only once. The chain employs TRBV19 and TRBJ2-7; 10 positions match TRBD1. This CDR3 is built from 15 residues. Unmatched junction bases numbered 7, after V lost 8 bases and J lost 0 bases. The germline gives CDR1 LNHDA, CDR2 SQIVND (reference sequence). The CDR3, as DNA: TGTGCCAGTTCACCGGGACAGGGGAGCTCCTACGAGCAGTACTTC. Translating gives CASSPGQGSSYEQYF.

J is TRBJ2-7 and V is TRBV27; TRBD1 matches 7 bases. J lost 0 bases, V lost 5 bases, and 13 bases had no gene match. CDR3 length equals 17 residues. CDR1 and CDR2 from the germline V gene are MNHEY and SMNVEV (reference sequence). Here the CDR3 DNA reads TGTGCCAGCAGTCCCATAGCCGGGGACAGTCTCTCCTACGAGCAGTACTTC. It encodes CASSPIAGDSLSYEQYF.

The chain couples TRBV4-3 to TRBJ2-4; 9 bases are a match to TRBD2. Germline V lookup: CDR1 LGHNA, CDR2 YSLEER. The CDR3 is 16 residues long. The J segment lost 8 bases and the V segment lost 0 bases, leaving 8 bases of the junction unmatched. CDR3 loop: CASSQDLAGGLDIQYF. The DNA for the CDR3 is TGCGCCAGCAGCCAAGATCTGGCGGGGGGGCTGGACATTCAGTACTTC.

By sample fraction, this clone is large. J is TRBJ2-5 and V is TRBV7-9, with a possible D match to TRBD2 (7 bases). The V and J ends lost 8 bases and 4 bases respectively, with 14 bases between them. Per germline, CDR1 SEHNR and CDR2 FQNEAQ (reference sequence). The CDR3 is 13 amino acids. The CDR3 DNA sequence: TGTGCCAGCCGAGGGGGGGCCCGAGAGACCCAGTACTTC. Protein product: CASRGGARETQYF.

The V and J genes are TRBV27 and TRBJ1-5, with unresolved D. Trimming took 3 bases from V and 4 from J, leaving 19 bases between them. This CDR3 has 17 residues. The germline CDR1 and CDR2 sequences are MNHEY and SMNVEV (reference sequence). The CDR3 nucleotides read TGTGCCAGCAGTTTTCATCGGGGATACGGAGGTAATCAGCCCCAGCATTTT. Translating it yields CASSFHRGYGGNQPQHF.

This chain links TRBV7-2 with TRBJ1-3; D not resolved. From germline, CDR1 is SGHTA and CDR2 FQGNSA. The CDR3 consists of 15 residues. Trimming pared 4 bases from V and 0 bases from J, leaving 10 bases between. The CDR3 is CASSSRHLSGNTIYF. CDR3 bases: TGTGCCAGCAGCTCGAGACATCTCTCTGGAAACACCATATATTTT.